One T cell receptor beta chain is described in this entry. Trimming removed 5 bases from V and 6 bases from J; junction bases left unmatched: 7. The CDR3 is 13 amino acids. Germline V CDR1 and CDR2: SEHNR, FQNEAQ (reference sequence). Original methodology: Nucleated cell counts were estimated from reference gene primer amplification. The repertoire was sequenced with immunoSEQ multiplex PCR; TCRdb's copy has only in-frame clones and lacks some. V and J calls and clone size follow that table, whereas D and trimming were derived from the DNA. This table has 120,000 to 150,000 clones, approximately 85% appearing once. Patients from Seattle were sampled longitudinally, starting during active infection. The entry originates in a study of blood T cell repertoires in COVID-19.

The V and J genes are TRBV7-9 and TRBJ2-7; 7 bases align to TRBD2. The sequencing sample was made of peripheral blood. The origin of this receptor is a woman in her fifties or sixties with COVID-19, enrolled during active disease. CDR3 loop: CASSQRLAGEQYF. CDR3 nucleotide sequence: TGTGCCAGCAGCCAACGACTAGCTGGCGAGCAGTACTTC.